What follows is one T cell receptor (beta chain) and its context. The germline V gene has CDR1 SGHNT and CDR2 YENEEA. The CDR3 has 15 residues. V was cut by 5 bases and J by 0 bases, with 11 bases left in between. This sample is part of a study of cytomegalovirus exposure and HLA in healthy donors. PCR amplification relied on 60 Vbeta primers (plus 13 Jbeta primers). Using immunoSEQ multiplex PCR, the repertoire was profiled, and TCRdb retains in-frame clones only, with some absent. The sample comprises about 160,000 clones, 82% of which are singletons, and more than 1.3% rests with the top ten. The chain is built from TRBV11-3 and TRBJ2-1, with D tentatively TRBD2 (5 bases). Sequenced: PBMCs. The clonotype was recovered from a girl aged 5-17 years in good health and CMV-seropositive. The CDR3 sequence: CASSKDWSSYNEQFF. For the CDR3, the DNA is TGTGCCAGCAGCAAGGACTGGAGCTCCTACAATGAGCAGTTCTTC.